Below are 29 T cell receptor beta chains sequenced from a single sample in a study of blood T cell repertoires in COVID-19. Sequencing used immunoSEQ multiplex PCR; TCRdb keeps in-frame clones, though not all of them. The profile covers approximately 24,000 clones, with roughly 94% appearing a single time and about 4% taken by the ten largest. The sequenced sample consisted of peripheral blood. The source of these receptors is a woman aged 45-65 years with active COVID-19.

The gene calls are TRBV7-3 and TRBJ2-1; a weak D match, TRBD1 (6 bases). The CDR3 is made up of 22 amino acids. From germline, CDR1 is SGHTA and CDR2 FQGTGA. The V and J ends lost 1 base and 0 bases respectively, with 28 bases between them. CDR3 sequence reads: CASSLKENTGIVARRSYNEQFF. The CDR3 coding sequence is TGTGCCAGCAGCTTAAAGGAAAATACAGGGATCGTAGCGAGGCGCTCCTACAATGAGCAGTTCTTC.

The V call is TRBV11-2, the J call TRBJ2-7; possibly TRBD1 for D (5 bases). Looked up from germline, CDR1 is SGHAT and CDR2 is FQNNGV. V was clipped by 2 bases and J by 4 bases, with 9 bases between them. The CDR3 is 13 amino acids. The CDR3 sequence is CASSLPSGYEQYF. For the CDR3, the DNA is TGTGCCAGCAGCTTACCCTCAGGGTACGAGCAGTACTTC. Full variable domain (remainder filled in from reference TRBV11-2 and TRBJ2-7): EAGVAQSPRYKIIEKRQSVAFWCNPISGHATLYWYQQILGQGPKLLIQFQNNGVVDDSQLPKDRFSAERLKGVDSTLKIQPAKLEDSAVYLCASSLPSGYEQYFGPGTRLTVT.

This clone was seen once. V usage is TRBV10-3 and J usage is TRBJ2-5; D perhaps matches TRBD1 (6 bases). The V and J ends lost 5 bases and 1 base respectively, with 8 bases between them. Germline CDR1 and CDR2: ENHRY and SYGVKD. This CDR3 is built from 13 residues. The DNA of the CDR3 is TGTGCCATCAGTAGGACAGCCCAAGAGACCCAGTACTTC. Protein: CAISRTAQETQYF.

The chain couples TRBV19 to TRBJ2-3; 11 positions match TRBD2. Trimming took 3 bases from V and 4 from J; bases not matched to a gene: 6. The CDR3 is 16 amino acids. Germline CDR1 is LNHDA and CDR2 is SQIVND (reference sequence). CDR3 in amino acids: CASSIVLAGVADTQYF. The DNA for the CDR3 is TGTGCCAGTAGTATTGTACTAGCGGGAGTAGCAGATACGCAGTATTTT.

The chain carries TRBV14 and TRBJ2-7; tentative D call: TRBD1 (6 bases). Trimming took 4 bases from V and 0 from J, leaving 22 bases between them. Germline V gene lookup returns CDR1 SGHDN and CDR2 FVKESK. The CDR3 extends over 18 amino acids. The CDR3 spells CASSLRPGTLGGSYEQYF. Here the CDR3 DNA reads TGTGCCAGCAGCCTTCGCCCCGGGACACTTGGTGGCTCCTACGAGCAGTACTTC.

The table lists this clone with a few counts. This chain uses TRBV3-1 (or the pseudogene TRBV3-2) with TRBJ1-4; possible D gene TRBD1, 5 bases. The CDR3 is 16 amino acids. Trimming pared 4 bases from V and 8 bases from J, leaving 20 bases between. CDR1 is LGHDT and CDR2 is YNNKEL in the germline V gene (reference sequence). The DNA of the CDR3 is TGTGCCAGCAGCCCCTCGGGCGCAGGGCGGGAGGAAAAACTGTTTTTT. Protein: CASSPSGAGREEKLFF.

The chain has TRBV7-9 and TRBJ2-2; 9 bases agree with TRBD1. Looked up from germline, CDR1 is SEHNR and CDR2 is FQNEAQ (reference sequence). J gave up 7 bases and V 6 bases, and 15 bases lay outside the gene matches. The CDR3 length is 17 residues. The CDR3 loop reads CASSRRLRDRDHGELFF. The CDR3 DNA reads as TGTGCCAGCAGTCGCCGCCTCCGGGACAGGGATCACGGGGAGCTGTTTTTT.

The chain is built from TRBV7-2 and TRBJ2-3; 12 bases line up with TRBD2. The germline V gene encodes CDR1 SGHTA and CDR2 FQGNSA. The CDR3 contains 14 residues. The ends lost 4 bases at V and 7 bases at J; junction bases unmatched: 3. CDR3 sequence reads: CASSWGLAGYTQYF. CDR3 coding DNA: TGTGCCAGCAGCTGGGGACTAGCGGGCTATACGCAGTATTTT.

This chain uses TRBV5-5 with TRBJ1-5, with D tentatively TRBD1 (6 bases). With 0 bases removed from V and 7 bases from J, the gap between germline ends came to 11 bases. Germline V gene sequence: CDR1 SGHKS, CDR2 YYEKEE (reference sequence). This CDR3 has 14 amino acids. The CDR3 bases are TGTGCCAGCAGCTTGGGGACAGTCGGCCAGCCCCAGCATTTT. Its translation is CASSLGTVGQPQHF.

The rearrangement links TRBV7-2 to TRBJ1-2; 9 nucleotides agree with TRBD1. The CDR3 is made up of 15 amino acids. V was pared by 5 bases and J by 6 bases, with 10 bases of the junction left unmatched. Germline V CDR1 and CDR2: SGHTA, FQGNSA. In DNA form, the CDR3 reads TGTGCCAGCAGCGGCTCGGGGACAGGGAAGCATGGCTACACCTTC. Translated, it gives CASSGSGTGKHGYTF.

The chain employs TRBV6-5 and TRBJ2-1, with TRBD2 identical over 12 bases. The V and J ends lost 2 bases and 6 bases, in that order; junction bases with no gene match: 5. The CDR3 runs 16 residues. Germline V gene lookup returns CDR1 MNHEY and CDR2 SVGAGI. This chain's CDR3 is CASSYPSGRGTNEQFF. As DNA, the CDR3 is TGTGCCAGCAGTTACCCTAGCGGGAGGGGGACCAATGAGCAGTTCTTC.

The gene calls are TRBV5-1 and TRBJ2-1; a weak D match, TRBD2 (7 bases). Germline V gene data show CDR1 as SGHRS and CDR2 as YFSETQ. The CDR3 length is 15 residues. V lost 1 base and J 8 bases, leaving 16 bases between the germline ends. CDR3 amino acids: CASSLLAGANYEQFF. The CDR3 region has the DNA TGCGCCAGCAGCTTGCTGGCGGGGGCAAACTATGAGCAGTTCTTC.

The CDR3 DNA reads as TGCGCCAGCAGGGAGACTGTGAACACCGGGGAGCTGTTTTTT. Protein sequence: CASRETVNTGELFF. The rearrangement uses TRBV10-1 and TRBJ2-2, with D unclear. Trimming shortened V by 6 bases and J by 1 base, and 9 bases separated the two germline ends. In germline, CDR1 is WNHNN, CDR2 SYGVQD (reference sequence). The CDR3 spans 14 residues.

The chain joins TRBV5-6 to TRBJ2-1; possibly TRBD2 for D (6 bases). V was clipped by 2 bases and J by 6 bases, with 21 bases between them. From germline, CDR1 is SGHDT and CDR2 YYEEEE. The CDR3 sequence is 17 residues long. CDR3 sequence: CASSFSRKRERGNEQFF. The CDR3 region has the DNA TGTGCCAGCAGCTTTTCACGTAAACGGGAGCGTGGCAATGAGCAGTTCTTC.

The chain combines TRBV19 with TRBJ2-1; possible D gene TRBD2, 6 bases. Germline V gene lookup returns CDR1 LNHDA and CDR2 SQIVND (reference sequence). The CDR3 is 15 amino acids. The V end lost 4 bases, the J end lost 2 bases, and 12 bases lay between the germline ends. DNA for the CDR3: TGTGCCAGTAGTACGCTAGCGTCCACCTACAATGAGCAGTTCTTC. Its translation is CASSTLASTYNEQFF.

V usage is TRBV5-1 and J usage is TRBJ2-5; TRBD1 might be the D (5 bases). The ends were cut back, 4 bases at V and 5 bases at J, with 15 bases in the middle. The CDR3 consists of 14 residues. Germline V gives CDR1 SGHRS, CDR2 YFSETQ. In DNA form, the CDR3 reads TGCGCCAGCAGCCCTCGACAGATCGGGGAGACCCAGTACTTC. It codes for CASSPRQIGETQYF.

This rearrangement joins TRBV28 to TRBJ1-5; tentative D call: TRBD1 (5 bases). This CDR3 is 15 amino acids long. With 3 bases removed from V and 6 bases from J, the gap between germline ends came to 15 bases. Per germline, CDR1 MDHEN and CDR2 SYDVKM. The CDR3 reads CASSLQGYMGQPQHF. CDR3 DNA sequence: TGTGCCAGCAGTTTGCAGGGATATATGGGTCAGCCCCAGCATTTT.

The rearrangement joins TRBV7-3 to TRBJ1-1, with D possibly matching TRBD1 (6 bases). This CDR3 region has 14 residues. The V end lost 1 base, the J end lost 4 bases, and 10 bases lay between the germline ends. Germline CDR1 reads SGHTA; CDR2 reads FQGTGA. CDR3 residues: CASSLNGGSTEAFF. Written as DNA, the CDR3 is TGTGCCAGCAGCTTAAATGGGGGCTCCACTGAAGCTTTCTTT.

The chain combines TRBV6-1 with TRBJ2-3; 7 bases match TRBD2. The CDR3 covers 13 residues. Germline V lookup: CDR1 MNHNS, CDR2 SASEGT. V lost 0 bases to trimming and J lost 6 bases; unmatched junction nucleotides: 0. The CDR3 region has the DNA TGTGCCAGCAGTGAAGCGGGAGGGGATACGCAGTATTTT. It encodes CASSEAGGDTQYF.

This chain connects TRBV18 to TRBJ1-1, with 10 bases aligning to TRBD1. With 3 bases clipped from V and 4 bases from J, the junction kept 11 bases outside the gene matches. The CDR3 is 17 amino acids. Germline V gene lookup returns CDR1 KGHSH and CDR2 LQKENI. CDR3 amino acids: CASSPFVKGQGSTEAFF. DNA of the CDR3: TGTGCCAGCTCACCGTTCGTGAAGGGACAGGGGTCCACTGAAGCTTTCTTT. The full variable domain, in which reference TRBV18 and TRBJ1-1 provide the parts outside the CDR3, is NAGVMQNPRHLVRRRGQEARLRCSPMKGHSHVYWYRQLPEEGLKFMVYLQKENIIDESGMPKERFSAEFPKEGPSILRIQQVVRGDSAAYFCASSPFVKGQGSTEAFFGQGTRLTVV.

The rearrangement uses TRBV4-1 and TRBJ2-7, with 8 nucleotides matching TRBD2. Trimming removed 4 bases from V and 5 bases from J; junction bases left unmatched: 10. The CDR3 is 15 amino acids. CDR1 and CDR2 (germline): MGHRA, YSYEKL. The chain's CDR3 is CASSPLSGRGHEQYF. The CDR3 DNA is TGCGCCAGCAGCCCCCTGAGCGGGAGAGGGCACGAGCAGTACTTC.

The chain couples TRBV5-6 to TRBJ1-1, with TRBD1 matching over 10 bases. The germline CDR1 and CDR2 sequences are SGHDT and YYEEEE. The CDR3 length is 17 residues. V was pared by 4 bases and J by 0 bases, with 9 bases of the junction left unmatched. CDR3 sequence (DNA): TGTGCCAGCAGCAAGAGGACAGGGGGGACTATGAACACTGAAGCTTTCTTT. The encoded protein is CASSKRTGGTMNTEAFF.

The chain is built from TRBV18 and TRBJ1-3, with TRBD1 matching over 9 bases. The CDR3 is 16 amino acids. The J segment lost 4 bases and the V segment lost 4 bases, leaving 8 bases of the junction unmatched. Germline loops: CDR1 KGHSH, CDR2 LQKENI. The CDR3 reads CASSLRTGARGNTIYF. CDR3 bases: TGTGCCAGCTCACTTCGGACAGGGGCTCGGGGAAACACCATATATTTT.

The rearrangement links TRBV2 to TRBJ2-1; 9 nucleotides line up with TRBD1. Trimming cost V 7 bases and J 3 bases; bases outside gene matches: 4. The germline V gene encodes CDR1 SNHLY and CDR2 FYNNEI. The CDR3 runs 14 residues. In nucleotides, the CDR3 is TGTGCCAGCATGCCGGGACAGGGCTACAATGAGCAGTTCTTC. Protein product: CASMPGQGYNEQFF. Together with reference TRBV2 and TRBJ2-1, the CDR3 gives the full variable domain: EPEVTQTPSHQVTQMGQEVILRCVPISNHLYFYWYRQILGQKVEFLVSFYNNEISEKSEIFDDQFSVERPDGSNFTLKIRSTKLEDSAMYFCASMPGQGYNEQFFGPGTRLTVL.

The J gene is TRBJ1-2, the V gene TRBV6-5; the D gene is possibly TRBD1 (5 bases). Germline assignment: CDR1 MNHEY and CDR2 SVGAGI. There are 14 residues in the CDR3. V was cut by 6 bases and J by 3 bases, with 14 bases left in between. The CDR3 region is CASRDWRDYYGYTF. CDR3 nucleotide sequence: TGTGCCAGCAGGGATTGGAGGGACTACTATGGCTACACCTTC.

The chain recombines TRBV9 with TRBJ2-5, with 9 bases aligning to TRBD1. The length of the CDR3 is 16 residues. The germline V gene encodes CDR1 SGDLS and CDR2 YYNGEE. V lost 4 bases, J lost 4 bases, and 11 bases stayed unmatched. DNA for the CDR3: TGTGCCAGCAGCCTGGGAGGACAGGGGTTGGGAGAGACCCAGTACTTC. This codes for CASSLGGQGLGETQYF.

V gene TRBV18 combines with J gene TRBJ1-4, with 10 positions matching TRBD1. The trim removed 6 bases at V and 12 bases at J, leaving 13 bases unmatched. The CDR3 spans 15 residues. The germline V gene encodes CDR1 KGHSH and CDR2 LQKENI. DNA of the CDR3: TGTGCCAGCTCCCCCGCGGGACAGGGGCCAGGAGAACTGTTTTTT. Protein sequence: CASSPAGQGPGELFF.

V is TRBV5-1 and J is TRBJ1-2; D call uncertain. The CDR3 covers 15 residues. Germline assignment: CDR1 SGHRS and CDR2 YFSETQ. V shed 0 bases and J shed 8 bases, with 17 bases lying between them. The CDR3 spells CASSLGSTGYGGYTF. Written as DNA, the CDR3 is TGCGCCAGCAGCTTGGGCTCGACCGGTTACGGGGGCTACACCTTC. The full variable domain, in which reference TRBV5-1 and TRBJ1-2 provide the parts outside the CDR3, is KAGVTQTPRYLIKTRGQQVTLSCSPISGHRSVSWYQQTPGQGLQFLFEYFSETQRNKGNFPGRFSGRQFSNSRSEMNVSTLELGDSALYLCASSLGSTGYGGYTFGSGTRLTVV.

The chain joins TRBV7-9 to TRBJ2-7; 8 positions agree with TRBD2. The J segment lost 2 bases and the V segment lost 10 bases, leaving 4 bases of the junction unmatched. CDR1 SEHNR and CDR2 FQNEAQ come from the germline V gene (reference sequence). The CDR3 length is 12 residues. The CDR3 region is CANREGPYEQYF. The CDR3 nucleotides read TGTGCCAACCGGGAGGGCCCCTACGAGCAGTACTTC.